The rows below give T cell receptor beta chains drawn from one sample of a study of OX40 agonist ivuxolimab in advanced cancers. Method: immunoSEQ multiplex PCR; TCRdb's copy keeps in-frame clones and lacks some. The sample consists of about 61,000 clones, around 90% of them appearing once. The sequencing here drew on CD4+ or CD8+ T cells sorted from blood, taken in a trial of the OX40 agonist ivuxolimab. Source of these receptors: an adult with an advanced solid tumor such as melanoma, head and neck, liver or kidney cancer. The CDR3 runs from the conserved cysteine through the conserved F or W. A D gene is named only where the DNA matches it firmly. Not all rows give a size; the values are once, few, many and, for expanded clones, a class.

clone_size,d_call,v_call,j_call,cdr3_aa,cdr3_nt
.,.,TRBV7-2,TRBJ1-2,CASSLVQENYGYTF,TGTGCCAGCAGCTTAGTGCAGGAGAACTATGGCTACACCTTC
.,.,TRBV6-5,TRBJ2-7,CASSYSQGYEQYF,TGTGCCAGCAGTTACTCGCAAGGCTACGAGCAGTACTTC
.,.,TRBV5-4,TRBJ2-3,CASSSKSSTDTQYF,TGTGCCAGCAGCTCTAAGAGTAGCACAGATACGCAGTATTTT
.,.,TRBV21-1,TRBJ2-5,CASSRPPRENQETQYF,TGTGCCAGCAGCCGACCCCCCCGGGAGAACCAAGAGACCCAGTACTTC
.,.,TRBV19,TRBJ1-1,CASSKARGTEAFF,TGTGCCAGTAGTAAAGCACGGGGCACTGAAGCTTTCTTT
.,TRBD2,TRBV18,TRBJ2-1,CASSPPRAGGPGNEQFF,TGTGCCAGCTCACCACCAAGAGCGGGGGGGCCGGGAAATGAGCAGTTCTTC
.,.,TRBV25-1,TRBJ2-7,CASRRETYEQYF,TGTGCCAGCAGGAGAGAGACCTACGAGCAGTACTTC
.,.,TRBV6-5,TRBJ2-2,CASRDGQRHTGELFF,TGTGCCAGCAGAGACGGACAGCGTCACACCGGGGAGCTGTTTTTT
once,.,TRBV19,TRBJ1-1,CASSIPFSSQRAEAFF,TGTGCCAGTAGTATCCCCTTTTCGAGCCAGAGGGCTGAAGCTTTCTTT
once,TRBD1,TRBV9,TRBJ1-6,CASSGMTGESIPLHF,TGTGCCAGCAGCGGAATGACAGGGGAATCGATACCCCTCCACTTT
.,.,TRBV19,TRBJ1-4,CASTTLGGALEEKLFF,TGTGCCAGTACCACTCTTGGGGGGGCTCTAGAAGAAAAACTGTTTTTT
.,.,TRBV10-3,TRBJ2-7,CAITPGGGPLWEQYF,TGTGCCATCACCCCAGGGGGAGGGCCTCTTTGGGAGCAGTACTTC
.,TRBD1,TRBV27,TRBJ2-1,CASSPDRVVNEQFF,TGTGCCAGCAGTCCTGACAGGGTAGTCAATGAGCAGTTCTTC
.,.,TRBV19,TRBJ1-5,CASSIWIRVGSQPQHF,TGTGCCAGTAGTATATGGATCAGGGTTGGCAGTCAGCCCCAGCATTTT
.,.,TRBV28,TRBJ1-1,CASSLSEGGTEAFF,TGTGCCAGCAGTTTATCTGAAGGGGGCACTGAAGCTTTCTTT
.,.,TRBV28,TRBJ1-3,CASSAPAGTGNTIYF,TGTGCCAGCTCGGCGCCGGCGGGGACTGGAAACACCATATATTTT
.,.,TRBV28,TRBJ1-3,CASSTNPSSGNTIYF,TGTGCCAGCAGTACTAATCCCTCCTCTGGAAACACCATATATTTT
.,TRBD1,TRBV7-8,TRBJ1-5,CASSLALGRGPQPQHF,TGTGCCAGCAGCTTAGCGCTTGGCAGGGGGCCTCAGCCCCAGCATTTT
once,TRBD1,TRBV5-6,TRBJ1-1,CASSRDRGGTEAFF,TGTGCCAGCAGCCGAGACAGGGGTGGCACTGAAGCTTTCTTT
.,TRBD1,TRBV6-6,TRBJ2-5,CASSRPGGAGETQYF,TGTGCCAGCAGTCGCCCAGGGGGCGCGGGGGAGACCCAGTACTTC
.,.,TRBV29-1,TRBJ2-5,CSQKGGRETQYF,TGCAGCCAAAAGGGGGGGAGGGAGACCCAGTACTTC
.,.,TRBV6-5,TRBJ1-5,CASSPYSNQPQHF,TGTGCCAGCAGCCCTTATAGCAATCAGCCCCAGCATTTT
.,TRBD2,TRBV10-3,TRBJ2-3,CAISALAGVGTDTQYF,TGTGCCATCAGTGCACTAGCGGGAGTTGGCACAGATACGCAGTATTTT
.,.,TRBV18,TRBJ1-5,CASSPSQGGQPQHF,TGTGCCAGCTCACCATCCCAGGGAGGGCAGCCCCAGCATTTT
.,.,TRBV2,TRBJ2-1,CASSDRTAYNEQFF,TGTGCCAGCAGTGATCGGACGGCTTACAATGAGCAGTTCTTC
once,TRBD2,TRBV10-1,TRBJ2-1,CASSLAGYHNEQFF,TGCGCCAGCAGTCTAGCGGGATACCACAATGAGCAGTTCTTC
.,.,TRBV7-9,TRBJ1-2,CASSLWADANYGYTF,TGTGCCAGCAGCTTATGGGCCGATGCTAACTATGGCTACACCTTC
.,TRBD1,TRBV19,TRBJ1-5,CASRRDRFDPRGNQPQHF,TGTGCCAGTAGAAGGGACAGATTTGACCCGAGGGGCAATCAGCCCCAGCATTTT
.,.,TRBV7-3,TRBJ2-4,CASSSGTSPLAKNIQYF,TGTGCCAGCAGCTCCGGGACGTCACCGCTAGCCAAAAACATTCAGTACTTC
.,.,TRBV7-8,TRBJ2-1,CASSQGRVYNEQFF,TGTGCCAGCAGCCAGGGCAGGGTTTACAATGAGCAGTTCTTC
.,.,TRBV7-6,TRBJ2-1,CASSAQYGNNEQFF,TGTGCCAGCAGCGCCCAGTACGGGAACAATGAGCAGTTCTTC
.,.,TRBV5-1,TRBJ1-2,CASSLGAGSGYGYTF,TGCGCCAGCAGCTTGGGCGCAGGGTCGGGCTATGGCTACACCTTC
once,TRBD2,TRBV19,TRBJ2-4,CASSTSRLAVVGNIQYF,TGTGCCAGTAGTACTTCTCGACTAGCGGTTGTGGGAAACATTCAGTACTTC
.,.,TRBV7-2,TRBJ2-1,CASSLEGTGEQFF,TGTGCCAGCAGCTTAGAAGGTACAGGGGAGCAGTTCTTC
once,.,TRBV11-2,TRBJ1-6,CASSYNRATSSLHF,TGTGCCAGCAGCTACAACAGGGCAACGAGCTCCCTCCACTTT
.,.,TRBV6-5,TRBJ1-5,CASILGGDGNQPQHF,TGTGCCAGCATCCTAGGAGGGGATGGCAATCAGCCCCAGCATTTT
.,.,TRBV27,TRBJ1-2,CASSPTGFRDYGYTF,TGTGCCAGCAGTCCAACAGGGTTTAGGGACTATGGCTACACCTTC
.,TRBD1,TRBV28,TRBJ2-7,CASRTGGGTYEQYF,TGTGCCAGCAGGACAGGGGGAGGGACCTACGAGCAGTACTTC
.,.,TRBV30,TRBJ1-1,CAWKRETEAFF,TGTGCCTGGAAAAGGGAAACTGAAGCTTTCTTT
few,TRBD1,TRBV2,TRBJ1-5,CASRGDSNSNQPQHF,TGTGCCAGCAGGGGGGACAGTAATAGCAATCAGCCCCAGCATTTT
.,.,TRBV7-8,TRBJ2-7,CASSLARPAIGSTYEQYF,TGTGCCAGCAGCTTAGCGCGGCCCGCGATTGGGTCCACCTACGAGCAGTACTTC
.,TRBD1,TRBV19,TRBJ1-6,CASSADRASPLHF,TGTGCCAGTAGTGCGGACAGGGCTTCACCCCTCCACTTT
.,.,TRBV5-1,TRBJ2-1,CASSVPDSSYNEQFF,TGCGCCAGCAGCGTACCGGACAGCTCCTACAATGAGCAGTTCTTC
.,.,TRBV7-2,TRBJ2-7,CASSLAAGLTYEQYF,TGTGCCAGCAGCTTAGCGGCAGGGTTAACCTACGAGCAGTACTTC
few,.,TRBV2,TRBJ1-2,CASSEALQGTRAF,TGTGCCAGCAGTGAAGCGCTTCAGGGCACCCGAGCCTTC
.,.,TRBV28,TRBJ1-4,CASSNTGLGEKLFF,TGTGCCAGCAGTAATACAGGGTTGGGTGAAAAACTGTTTTTT
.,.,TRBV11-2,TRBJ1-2,CASSKGIQLEGYTF,TGTGCCAGCAGCAAGGGGATCCAGCTAGAAGGCTACACCTTC